This T cell receptor beta chain was sequenced in a study of cytomegalovirus exposure and HLA in healthy donors. Study-level information: Earlier sequencing of 150 million to 200 million T cells yielded 100 million to 140 million unique TCR beta sequences. Findings and limits, study-wide: A list of approximately 160 TCR beta chains associated with cytomegalovirus was given.

Notes on this clone: Its specificity is not known.

The V gene's germline CDR1 is LNHNV and CDR2 YYDKDF (reference sequence). V lost 1 base to trimming and J lost 5 bases, with 17 bases between them. This CDR3 is built from 16 residues. PCR amplification relied on 60 Vbeta primers (plus 13 Jbeta primers). The table came from immunoSEQ multiplex PCR; TCRdb's copy has only in-frame clones and leaves some out. The sample has around 220,000 clones, about 83% seen once; the top ten hold around a sixth. The gene calls are TRBV15 and TRBJ2-5, with D tentatively TRBD1 (6 bases). The TCR was taken from a man aged 40-55 years in good health and CMV-seronegative. The sequenced material came from PBMCs. As DNA, the CDR3 is TGTGCCACCAGCAGAGGGCTACAGGGTATTTCGGAGACCCAGTACTTC. This translates into CATSRGLQGISETQYF. Using reference TRBV15 and TRBJ2-5 for the parts outside the CDR3, the full variable domain is DAMVIQNPRYQVTQFGKPVTLSCSQTLNHNVMYWYQQKSSQAPKLLFHYYDKDFNNEADTPDNFQSRRPNTSFCFLDIRSPGLGDTAMYLCATSRGLQGISETQYFGPGTRLLVL.